This is a list of T cell receptor beta chains from one sample in a study of spatial heterogeneity in lung cancer. TCRdb re-called the 5' RACE reads through MiXCR, storing one row per CDR3 protein. The data show roughly 1,700 distinct CDR3 sequences, approximately 22% seen once. The sample here was normal lung tissue next to the tumor, taken at surgery. The source is a male donor with early-stage non-small cell lung cancer. CDR3s include the opening cysteine and the closing phenylalanine or tryptophan.

>TRBJ2-1|18|TRBV6-2/TRBV6-3
CASSRTSGGFSSYNEQFF
>TRBJ2-2|21|TRBV7-2
CASSFIRIRTIKQGNTGELFF
>TRBJ2-3|14|TRBV20-1
CSATSGGGTDTQYF
>TRBJ1-1|14|TRBV12-3/TRBV12-4
CASSPDRTNTEAFF
>TRBJ2-5|14|TRBV29-1
CSVDGLAGEETQYF
>TRBJ2-2|13|TRBV6-5
CAIGASRTGELFF
>TRBJ2-2|15|TRBV4-3
CASSQGTGRPGELFF
>TRBJ1-2|15|TRBV12-3/TRBV12-4
CASSSQQFHGYGYTF
>TRBJ1-2|13|TRBV28
CASSLPSNYGYTF
>TRBJ2-4|17|TRBV20-1
CSARDLTGATGKNIQYF
>TRBJ2-7|14|TRBV18
CASSPRGDSYEQYF